The clone carrying this T cell receptor (beta chain) has ten or more counts. Its antigen is unknown. Each patient experienced a relapse that followed autologous stem cell transplantation, and brentuximab vedotin exposure varied. Patients showed best responses of complete response, partial response or progressive disease. The germline gives CDR1 KGHSH, CDR2 LQKENI. This CDR3 comprises 16 residues. The ends lost 5 bases at V and 4 bases at J; junction bases unmatched: 3. This sample was taken from a study of PD-1 blockade in classical Hodgkin lymphoma. Study-wide results and caveats: It was CD4+ TCR diversity, not CD8+, that rose significantly by C4D1. Healthy donors reportedly exceeded newly diagnosed patients in baseline TCR diversity.

Sequenced by immunoSEQ multiplex PCR; TCRdb stores in-frame clones only, minus some. The repertoire holds some 25,000 clones, with around two thirds as singletons. The sequence was collected from a human donor with classical Hodgkin lymphoma. This chain connects TRBV18 to TRBJ2-1, with 15 bases identical to TRBD2. Here the sequenced sample was peripheral blood mononuclear cells (PBMCs), taken before the second cycle of nivolumab. CDR3 loop: CASSSGLAGGYNEQFF. CDR3 nucleotide sequence: TGTGCCAGCTCATCAGGACTAGCGGGAGGGTACAATGAGCAGTTCTTC.